The clone carrying this T cell receptor beta chain was recorded only once. This sample was included in a study of blood T cell repertoires in COVID-19. The wider study: The United States, Italy and Spain provided the acute and convalescent COVID-19 samples.

The germline V gene encodes CDR1 MDHEN and CDR2 SYDVKM. This CDR3 has 13 residues. V lost 7 bases to trimming and J lost 1 base, with 8 bases between them. Methods used by the authors: Estimation of nucleated cell counts was performed using reference gene primer amplification. Repertoires were generated with immunoSEQ multiplex PCR, while TCRdb's copy carries only in-frame clones and drops some. V, J and clone size are those of that table, while D and trimming were read from the DNA. The sample shows about 150,000 clones, 80% to 90% of them seen only once. The clonotype was recovered from a woman aged 40 to 55 with acute or convalescent COVID-19. Sample: peripheral blood. This chain links TRBV28 with TRBJ2-1; the D gene is possibly TRBD2 (6 bases). The CDR3: CASNGGSYNEQFF. CDR3 in DNA: TGTGCCAGCAACGGGGGTTCCTACAATGAGCAGTTCTTC.